This TCR beta chain was found in a study of T cell repertoires in cytomegalovirus infection. TCRdb ran MiXCR on the reads and lists one entry per CDR3 protein. The data show some 400,000 distinct CDR3 sequences, 25% to 40% seen once. Germline V gene sequence: CDR1 SEHNR, CDR2 FQNEAQ (reference sequence). Trimming removed 0 bases at V and 3 bases at J, with 8 bases between. CDR3 length: 15 amino acids. This chain uses TRBV7-9 with TRBJ2-2, with D perhaps TRBD1 (5 bases). The sample taken for sequencing was PBMCs. The TCR was taken from a human donor in good health (CMV status not recorded). Some clones in this sample may be carry-over from other donors' samples. CDR3 sequence reads: CASSLAGQHTGELFF. The CDR3 DNA sequence: TGTGCCAGCAGCTTAGCGGGGCAGCACACCGGGGAGCTGTTTTTT.